The 27 T cell receptor beta chains in this list originate from one sample, sequenced in a study of OX40 agonist ivuxolimab in advanced cancers. TCRdb's copy holds only in-frame clones and misses some; the assay was immunoSEQ multiplex PCR. This sample has tens of thousands of clones, with roughly 80% found just once. The specimen was CD4+ or CD8+ T cells sorted from blood, collected in a trial of the OX40 agonist ivuxolimab. The receptors here all came from an adult with an advanced solid tumor such as melanoma, head and neck, liver or kidney cancer.

The J gene is TRBJ2-3, the V gene TRBV27; 13 bases are a match to TRBD2. V trimming: 4 bases; J trimming: 4 bases; junction bases outside the gene matches: 8. Germline CDR1 reads MNHEY; CDR2 reads SMNVEV (reference sequence). This CDR3 contains 17 residues. The DNA of the CDR3 is TGTGCCAGCAGTTCGCGGACTAGCGGGGGTCTGGCAGATACGCAGTATTTT. Translated, it gives CASSSRTSGGLADTQYF.

The chain joins TRBV7-6 to TRBJ2-5; D tentatively fits TRBD1 or TRBD2 (5 bases each). Germline CDR1 and CDR2: SGHVS and FNYEAQ. Trimming took 1 base from V and 5 from J, leaving 8 bases between them. This CDR3 has 13 residues. This chain's CDR3 is CASSLGGKETQYF. CDR3 nucleotides: TGTGCCAGCAGCTTAGGGGGGAAGGAGACCCAGTACTTC.

CDR3 loop: CASRAGGSSRGYTF. DNA of the CDR3: TGTGCCAGCAGGGCTGGGGGATCTAGTCGTGGCTACACCTTC. V and J are TRBV6-5 and TRBJ1-2, with D tentatively TRBD1 (5 bases). Per germline, CDR1 MNHEY and CDR2 SVGAGI. V lost 6 bases and J lost 7, with 18 bases in between. This CDR3 spans 14 amino acids.

With respect to this clone: At one end, the junction sequence differs from germline, possibly due to a read error. The rearrangement links TRBV7-7 to TRBJ1-1; TRBD1 agrees at 8 bases. The CDR3 loop spans 13 amino acids. Germline CDR1 SSHAT, CDR2 FNYEAQ (reference sequence). CDR3 sequence: CASSLDQGATAFF. CDR3 in DNA: TGTGCTAGCAGCTTAGATCAGGGGGCAACGGCTTTCTTT.

The CDR3 loop is CASSPGARANTEAFF. CDR3 DNA: TGTGCCAGCAGCCCGGGGGCCAGGGCGAACACTGAAGCTTTCTTT. The J gene is TRBJ1-1, the V gene TRBV11-2, with D perhaps TRBD1 (6 bases). This CDR3 contains 15 residues. Germline values: CDR1 SGHAT, CDR2 FQNNGV. Trimming took off 5 bases at V and 1 base at J, with 14 bases between the two ends.

The chain combines TRBV6-5 with TRBJ1-6; D not certain. The CDR3 runs 13 residues. CDR1 MNHEY and CDR2 SVGAGI come from the germline V gene. Trimming removed 5 bases at V and 7 bases at J, with 9 bases between. The CDR3 DNA reads TGTGCCAGCAGTGCCCTAGTCAATTCACCCCTCCACTTT. It yields the protein CASSALVNSPLHF.

The sample holds one count of this clone. The chain carries TRBV5-4 and TRBJ2-3; 8 bases are a match to TRBD2. CDR3 size: 16 residues. V shed 4 bases and J 1 base; nucleotides not matched to a gene: 8. Germline V gene data show CDR1 as SGHNT and CDR2 as YYREEE (reference sequence). As DNA, the CDR3 is TGTGCCAGCAGCGCGGGCCGGGGGGGTGGCACAGATACGCAGTATTTT. Translating it yields CASSAGRGGGTDTQYF.

This clone was observed a single time. The genes are TRBV5-1 and TRBJ2-5; perhaps TRBD1 as D (5 bases). Per the germline V gene, CDR1 is SGHRS and CDR2 is YFSETQ. V lost 0 bases to trimming and J lost 5 bases, with 17 bases between them. The CDR3 is made up of 16 amino acids. CDR3 nucleotides: TGCGCCAGCAGCTTGGGGGGCAGTAACCCTCGGGAGACCCAGTACTTC. Its protein product is CASSLGGSNPRETQYF. The entire variable domain, with the rest obtained from reference TRBV5-1 and TRBJ2-5, is as follows: KAGVTQTPRYLIKTRGQQVTLSCSPISGHRSVSWYQQTPGQGLQFLFEYFSETQRNKGNFPGRFSGRQFSNSRSEMNVSTLELGDSALYLCASSLGGSNPRETQYFGPGTRLLVL.

The chain carries TRBV4-2 and TRBJ2-1; TRBD2 agrees at 12 bases. The V gene end was trimmed by 0 bases and the J gene end by 9 bases; junction bases not matched to a gene: 9. This CDR3 spans 17 amino acids. Germline assignment: CDR1 LGHNA and CDR2 YNFKEQ. The chain's CDR3 is CASSQDGASGGEGEQFF. In DNA, the CDR3 is TGTGCCAGCAGCCAAGATGGGGCTAGCGGGGGGGAGGGTGAGCAGTTCTTC.

The sample holds one count of this clone. The gene calls are TRBV6-6 and TRBJ2-3; possibly TRBD1 for D (5 bases). Germline values: CDR1 MNHNY, CDR2 SVGAGI (reference sequence). With 6 bases removed from V and 4 bases from J, the gap between germline ends came to 11 bases. This CDR3 contains 13 residues. The CDR3 reads CASRRTRADTQYF. DNA for the CDR3: TGTGCCAGCAGACGTACCAGGGCAGATACGCAGTATTTT.

The chain couples TRBV11-2 to TRBJ1-1, with D unresolved. Germline V gene lookup returns CDR1 SGHAT and CDR2 FQNNGV. The CDR3 length is 11 residues. The V gene lost 1 base and the J gene lost 6 bases, with 3 bases spanning the gap. CDR3 sequence: CASSLGPEAFF. CDR3 coding DNA: TGTGCCAGCAGCTTAGGGCCTGAAGCTTTCTTT. The full variable domain, rest sourced from reference TRBV11-2 and TRBJ1-1, is EAGVAQSPRYKIIEKRQSVAFWCNPISGHATLYWYQQILGQGPKLLIQFQNNGVVDDSQLPKDRFSAERLKGVDSTLKIQPAKLEDSAVYLCASSLGPEAFFGQGTRLTVV.

The chain combines TRBV19 with TRBJ1-1; D remains unclear. V lost 3 bases, J lost 0 bases, and 8 bases lay in between. Germline CDR1 and CDR2: LNHDA and SQIVND (reference sequence). The CDR3 consists of 14 residues. The CDR3 nucleotides are TGTGCCAGTAGTATTAAGGCTATGAACACTGAAGCTTTCTTT. It codes for CASSIKAMNTEAFF.

The chain combines TRBV7-9 with TRBJ1-2; maybe TRBD1 (5 bases). The CDR3 is made up of 15 amino acids. The V end was cut by 6 bases, the J end by 1 base, with 15 bases between. CDR1 is SEHNR, CDR2 FQNEAQ, per germline (reference sequence). The CDR3, as DNA: TGTGCCAGCAGTAAGGGCGGGACGGTTAACTATGGCTACACCTTC. Translating it yields CASSKGGTVNYGYTF.

The rearrangement uses TRBV7-8 and TRBJ2-1; D remains unclear. The CDR3 length is 15 residues. CDR1 SGHVS and CDR2 FQNEAQ come from the germline V gene. V was trimmed by 1 base and J by 3 bases, leaving 10 bases between them. The DNA of the CDR3 is TGTGCCAGCAGCTTAGGGCGGCTACGCTACAATGAGCAGTTCTTC. Amino acid sequence: CASSLGRLRYNEQFF.

A single count supports this clone. V and J are TRBV11-3 and TRBJ2-1; 8 bases align to TRBD2. This CDR3 comprises 15 residues. V lost 4 bases and J lost 2; bases outside the gene matches: 4. Germline values: CDR1 SGHNT, CDR2 YENEEA. The CDR3 spells CASSSAGVAYNEQFF. The CDR3 DNA is TGTGCCAGCAGCTCAGCGGGGGTTGCCTACAATGAGCAGTTCTTC.

The chain combines TRBV7-3 with TRBJ2-7; the D gene is possibly TRBD1 (5 bases). Germline V gene data show CDR1 as SGHTA and CDR2 as FQGTGA. This CDR3 is 14 amino acids long. Trimming took off 5 bases at V and 2 bases at J, with 13 bases between the two ends. The CDR3 sequence is CASSPSAGPYEQYF. CDR3 DNA: TGTGCCAGCAGCCCGTCAGCAGGGCCCTACGAGCAGTACTTC.

This CDR3 is CASSPPDRDGGTQYF. The CDR3 DNA reads TGTGCCAGCTCACCACCGGACCGGGATGGAGGTACGCAGTATTTT. This chain uses TRBV18 with TRBJ2-3; D might be TRBD2 (5 bases). Germline CDR1 reads KGHSH; CDR2 reads LQKENI. V lost 0 bases to trimming and J lost 8 bases, with 15 bases between them. The CDR3 is made up of 15 amino acids. The complete variable domain, with remaining parts taken from reference TRBV18 and TRBJ2-3, reads NAGVMQNPRHLVRRRGQEARLRCSPMKGHSHVYWYRQLPEEGLKFMVYLQKENIIDESGMPKERFSAEFPKEGPSILRIQQVVRGDSAAYFCASSPPDRDGGTQYFGPGTRLTVL.

This clone is a singleton in its sample. J is TRBJ2-3 and V is TRBV6-6; 8 bases line up with TRBD1. In germline, CDR1 is MNHNY, CDR2 SVGAGI (reference sequence). V was pared by 5 bases and J by 0 bases, with 1 base of the junction left unmatched. CDR3 length: 14 amino acids. Written as DNA, the CDR3 is TGTGCCAGCAGTGGACAGGGAAGCACAGATACGCAGTATTTT. This codes for CASSGQGSTDTQYF.

This chain uses TRBV6-5 with TRBJ2-7; the match to TRBD2 covers 10 bases. This CDR3 has 15 amino acids. Trimming cost V 5 bases and J 0 bases; bases outside gene matches: 4. Germline assignment: CDR1 MNHEY and CDR2 SVGAGI. This chain's CDR3 is CASSPAGGFSYEQYF. The CDR3, as DNA: TGTGCCAGCAGTCCAGCGGGGGGGTTCTCCTACGAGCAGTACTTC.

V and J are TRBV5-1 and TRBJ2-7; possibly TRBD2 for D (5 bases). The CDR3 runs 14 residues. CDR1 is SGHRS, CDR2 YFSETQ, per germline. The V and J ends lost 6 bases and 5 bases respectively, with 18 bases between them. The CDR3 DNA follows: TGCGCCAGCAACGGCGGCGGGCGGACCAACGAGCAGTACTTC. Residues: CASNGGGRTNEQYF.

The rearrangement uses TRBV6-6 and TRBJ2-7; D possibly corresponds to TRBD1 (5 bases). There are 14 residues in the CDR3. CDR1 MNHNY and CDR2 SVGAGI come from the germline V gene (reference sequence). Trimming cost V 6 bases and J 3 bases, with 15 bases left between them. Here the CDR3 reads CASSHRRTHYEQYF. The CDR3 DNA reads TGTGCCAGCAGCCACCGAAGGACACACTACGAGCAGTACTTC.

The sample holds one count of this clone. V and J are TRBV6-1 and TRBJ2-3, with 9 bases matching TRBD2. This CDR3 is built from 14 residues. Germline values: CDR1 MNHNS, CDR2 SASEGT. V lost 7 bases and J lost 6; bases outside the gene matches: 8. Written as DNA, the CDR3 is TGTGCCAGCACTGGCGGGGGGGGTAGGGATACGCAGTATTTT. It codes for CASTGGGGRDTQYF.

The chain's CDR3 is CSVDLGEGGYTF. The CDR3 DNA follows: TGCAGCGTTGATCTGGGGGAGGGAGGCTACACCTTC. This chain links TRBV29-1 with TRBJ1-2, with TRBD1 as a possible D gene (5 bases). Germline V lookup: CDR1 SQVTM, CDR2 ANQGSEA. V gave up 3 bases and J gave up 8 bases, with 13 bases separating them. This CDR3 region has 12 residues.

The chain carries TRBV19 and TRBJ1-1; 9 positions agree with TRBD1. Germline values: CDR1 LNHDA, CDR2 SQIVND (reference sequence). Trimming took 8 bases from V and 1 from J; bases not matched to a gene: 5. The CDR3 runs to 14 residues. The CDR3 sequence is CASLLGQGNTEAFF. CDR3 bases: TGTGCCAGTCTCCTGGGACAGGGGAACACTGAAGCTTTCTTT.

V usage is TRBV7-2 and J usage is TRBJ2-5; D gene unclear. The CDR3 runs to 13 residues. The germline V gene has CDR1 SGHTA and CDR2 FQGNSA. V was trimmed by 5 bases and J by 0 bases, leaving 7 bases between them. The CDR3: CASSPDHQETQYF. The CDR3 region has the DNA TGTGCCAGCAGCCCAGACCACCAAGAGACCCAGTACTTC.

The chain carries TRBV7-3 and TRBJ2-7; D ambiguous. Germline CDR1 and CDR2: SGHTA and FQGTGA. V was cut by 2 bases and J by 5 bases, with 10 bases left in between. CDR3 length: 13 residues. For the CDR3, the DNA is TGTGCCAGCAGCTTAGTCAGGAATAACGAGCAGTACTTC. Amino acid sequence: CASSLVRNNEQYF.

V usage is TRBV6-1 and J usage is TRBJ1-5; no definite D call. Germline assignment: CDR1 MNHNS and CDR2 SASEGT. V lost 9 bases and J 9 bases, leaving 18 bases between the germline ends. The CDR3 extends over 13 amino acids. The CDR3 spells CASHNSPQRPQHF. DNA of the CDR3: TGTGCCAGTCATAACTCCCCGCAGCGGCCCCAGCATTTT.